Listed below are T cell receptor beta chains from one sample, sequenced in a study of blood T cell repertoires in COVID-19. Method: immunoSEQ multiplex PCR; TCRdb's copy keeps in-frame clones and lacks some. The repertoire consists of about 69,000 clones, with 79% occurring once and the leading ten covering more than 40%. Source material: peripheral blood. These receptors were obtained from a human donor in a cohort sampled during active COVID-19. The CDR3 runs from the conserved cysteine through the conserved F or W. D genes are given only for firm matches. Clone size is stated in some rows and not others, as once, few, many or a class when expanded.

CDR3aa: CASSRRDTEAFF
j_gene: TRBJ1-1
v_gene: TRBV27
len: 12
abundance: NA
d_gene: NA

CDR3aa: CASSPAGSHSPLHF
j_gene: TRBJ1-6
v_gene: TRBV18
len: 14
abundance: NA
d_gene: NA

CDR3aa: CASSFVEGYGYTF
j_gene: TRBJ1-2
v_gene: TRBV28
len: 13
abundance: NA
d_gene: NA

CDR3aa: CASSLEILANTEAFF
j_gene: TRBJ1-1
v_gene: TRBV7-2
len: 15
abundance: once
d_gene: NA

CDR3aa: CASSESGGTYNEQFF
j_gene: TRBJ2-1
v_gene: TRBV2
len: 15
abundance: once
d_gene: NA

CDR3aa: CASSVRGGALDEQYF
j_gene: TRBJ2-7
v_gene: TRBV9
len: 15
abundance: NA
d_gene: TRBD2

CDR3aa: CASSPGGGSASDTQYF
j_gene: TRBJ2-3
v_gene: TRBV11-2
len: 16
abundance: NA
d_gene: TRBD2

CDR3aa: CATSDLGLAGETQYF
j_gene: TRBJ2-5
v_gene: TRBV24-1
len: 15
abundance: NA
d_gene: TRBD2

CDR3aa: CASSTLAGGSNEQFF
j_gene: TRBJ2-1
v_gene: TRBV5-1
len: 15
abundance: NA
d_gene: TRBD2

CDR3aa: CASSLSGVNLETQYF
j_gene: TRBJ2-5
v_gene: TRBV11-3
len: 15
abundance: NA
d_gene: NA

CDR3aa: CSAAGTGVNQPQHF
j_gene: TRBJ1-5
v_gene: TRBV29-1
len: 14
abundance: NA
d_gene: TRBD1

CDR3aa: CAISESTGTDTQYF
j_gene: TRBJ2-3
v_gene: TRBV10-3
len: 14
abundance: once
d_gene: NA

CDR3aa: CASGGRSYGYTF
j_gene: TRBJ1-2
v_gene: TRBV3-1/TRBV3-2
len: 12
abundance: NA
d_gene: NA

CDR3aa: CASSFKSAGNTEAFF
j_gene: TRBJ1-1
v_gene: TRBV5-1
len: 15
abundance: NA
d_gene: NA

CDR3aa: CSVQQGARYEQYF
j_gene: TRBJ2-7
v_gene: TRBV29-1
len: 13
abundance: few
d_gene: TRBD1

CDR3aa: CASTSSGTYEQYF
j_gene: TRBJ2-7
v_gene: TRBV12-3/TRBV12-4
len: 13
abundance: once
d_gene: TRBD2

CDR3aa: CASSLTSTSYEQYF
j_gene: TRBJ2-7
v_gene: TRBV5-1
len: 14
abundance: NA
d_gene: TRBD2

CDR3aa: CASSIKQANQPQHF
j_gene: TRBJ1-5
v_gene: TRBV19
len: 14
abundance: NA
d_gene: NA

CDR3aa: CASSETLPGQGTDEQYF
j_gene: TRBJ2-7
v_gene: TRBV10-2
len: 17
abundance: NA
d_gene: TRBD1

CDR3aa: CASSQRTGALGGYTF
j_gene: TRBJ1-2
v_gene: TRBV14
len: 15
abundance: NA
d_gene: TRBD1

CDR3aa: CASRLAGGTYNEQFF
j_gene: TRBJ2-1
v_gene: TRBV5-4
len: 15
abundance: NA
d_gene: TRBD2

CDR3aa: CASHRTGGEPLHF
j_gene: TRBJ1-6
v_gene: TRBV2
len: 13
abundance: NA
d_gene: TRBD1

CDR3aa: CAISGGGNQPQHF
j_gene: TRBJ1-5
v_gene: TRBV28
len: 13
abundance: NA
d_gene: TRBD1

CDR3aa: CASSPLPGQNYEQYF
j_gene: TRBJ2-7
v_gene: TRBV18
len: 15
abundance: NA
d_gene: TRBD1

CDR3aa: CASSPTGQGTGGAAFF
j_gene: TRBJ1-1
v_gene: TRBV18
len: 16
abundance: NA
d_gene: TRBD1

CDR3aa: CASKGHRLRNYGYTF
j_gene: TRBJ1-2
v_gene: TRBV28
len: 15
abundance: NA
d_gene: NA

CDR3aa: CASSAQRGGTDTQYF
j_gene: TRBJ2-3
v_gene: TRBV28
len: 15
abundance: NA
d_gene: TRBD2

CDR3aa: CASSPDRDSYNEQFF
j_gene: TRBJ2-1
v_gene: TRBV4-2
len: 15
abundance: NA
d_gene: TRBD1

CDR3aa: CASATPSRGNYGYTF
j_gene: TRBJ1-2
v_gene: TRBV6-5
len: 15
abundance: NA
d_gene: NA

CDR3aa: CASSLGLTNNEQFF
j_gene: TRBJ2-1
v_gene: TRBV5-1
len: 14
abundance: NA
d_gene: NA

CDR3aa: CASSADGGGYTF
j_gene: TRBJ1-2
v_gene: TRBV5-4
len: 12
abundance: NA
d_gene: NA

CDR3aa: CASRPGTDKNIQYF
j_gene: TRBJ2-4
v_gene: TRBV19
len: 14
abundance: NA
d_gene: TRBD1

CDR3aa: CASSGGPAQPQHF
j_gene: TRBJ1-5
v_gene: TRBV10-1
len: 13
abundance: NA
d_gene: NA

CDR3aa: CASSAGTTNYGYTF
j_gene: TRBJ1-2
v_gene: TRBV6-5
len: 14
abundance: NA
d_gene: NA